The next 19 T cell receptor beta chains were all read from a single sample in a study of identical twins. TCRdb independently ran MiXCR on the 5' RACE reads; one entry per CDR3 protein. The sample has hundreds of thousands of distinct CDR3 sequences; 21% are singletons. These data were also filed under a second study, of T cells expressing NK-cell markers.

Source material: PBMCs. Receptor source: a woman in her late teens or twenties in good health.

CDR3 sequence (DNA): TGTGCCAGCAGCCCCCCGGGGGCCCATGGGGGAGCTTTCTTT. Residues: CASSPPGAHGGAFF. The rearrangement links TRBV6-1 to TRBJ1-1; tentatively, D is TRBD1 (6 bases). Germline CDR1 reads MNHNS; CDR2 reads SASEGT. The CDR3 has 14 amino acids. Trimming pared 6 bases from V and 10 bases from J, leaving 21 bases between.

This clonotype was seen a few times. The chain employs TRBV10-3 and TRBJ2-2; D unclear. Deletions cut 0 bases from V and 0 bases from J, with 8 bases between. The CDR3 is made up of 16 amino acids. CDR1 is ENHRY and CDR2 is SYGVKD in the germline V gene. DNA for the CDR3: TGTGCCATCAGTGAGTCGGTCGGGCCGAACACCGGGGAGCTGTTTTTT. Encoded protein: CAISESVGPNTGELFF.

This clonotype was recorded a few times. The V gene is TRBV15, the J gene TRBJ2-3; D ambiguous. CDR3 length: 12 amino acids. The germline V gene encodes CDR1 LNHNV and CDR2 YYDKDF (reference sequence). Deletions cut 5 bases from V and 3 bases from J, with 6 bases between. This chain's CDR3 is CATSRATDTQYF. The DNA of the CDR3 is TGTGCCACCAGCCGGGCGACAGATACGCAGTATTTT.

This clonotype was seen ten or more times. The rearrangement uses TRBV29-1 and TRBJ2-5; the D is unclear. V was trimmed by 5 bases and J by 2 bases, leaving 9 bases between them. There are 12 residues in the CDR3. Germline V gene lookup returns CDR1 SQVTM and CDR2 ANQGSEA. The CDR3: CSVRAGQETQYF. CDR3 bases: TGCAGCGTTCGAGCAGGACAAGAGACCCAGTACTTC.

This clonotype came up a few times. This chain uses TRBV5-4 with TRBJ2-1, with 15 bases that match TRBD2. The CDR3 is made up of 17 amino acids. CDR1 and CDR2 (germline): SGHNT, YYREEE (reference sequence). V was clipped by 0 bases and J by 3 bases; unmatched bases: 1. CDR3 sequence (DNA): TGTGCCAGCAGCTTGGGGACTAGCGGGAGGGTCTACAATGAGCAGTTCTTC. Translation gives CASSLGTSGRVYNEQFF.

This clonotype was counted a few times. The chain carries TRBV29-1 and TRBJ1-2; D not certain. Germline V gene sequence: CDR1 SQVTM, CDR2 ANQGSEA. Trimming left V 3 bases short and J 5 bases short, with 7 bases between. The CDR3 extends over 11 amino acids. The CDR3 sequence: CSVDGRYGYTF. CDR3 coding DNA: TGCAGCGTTGACGGCAGATATGGCTACACCTTC. Filled out from reference TRBV29-1 and TRBJ1-2, the complete variable domain reads SAVISQKPSRDICQRGTSLTIQCQVDSQVTMMFWYRQQPGQSLTLIATANQGSEATYESGFVIDKFPISRPNLTFSTLTVSNMSPEDSSIYLCSVDGRYGYTFGSGTRLTVV.

The chain links TRBV20-1 to TRBJ2-1; no reliable D call. Germline V gene lookup returns CDR1 DFQATT and CDR2 SNEGSKA (reference sequence). Trimming left V 3 bases short and J 0 bases short, with 6 bases between. The CDR3 has 13 amino acids. The CDR3, as DNA: TGCAGTGCTAGGTGGGGCTCCTACAATGAGCAGTTCTTC. It yields the protein CSARWGSYNEQFF.

At least ten counts were recorded for this clonotype. The rearrangement links TRBV27 to TRBJ2-7, with 8 bases aligning to TRBD2. CDR3 size: 14 residues. CDR1 and CDR2 from the germline V gene are MNHEY and SMNVEV (reference sequence). The junction had 9 bases not matched to a gene; V was cut back by 7 bases and J by 4 bases. The CDR3 region has the DNA TGTGCCAGCACCGGGGGGGGCCCCATATACGAGCAGTACTTC. Translating gives CASTGGGPIYEQYF.

The rearrangement uses TRBV6-5 and TRBJ2-2; no definite D call. Trimming removed 0 bases at V and 2 bases at J, with 7 bases between. The CDR3 loop spans 15 amino acids. Germline V lookup: CDR1 MNHEY, CDR2 SVGAGI. In DNA, the CDR3 is TGTGCCAGCAGTTACTCGATCTTAAACACCGGGGAGCTGTTTTTT. Protein sequence: CASSYSILNTGELFF.

The chain links TRBV11-2 to TRBJ2-4; D ambiguous. CDR3 size: 17 residues. V lost 0 bases and J 0 bases, leaving 12 bases between the germline ends. Germline CDR1 SGHAT, CDR2 FQNNGV. CDR3 protein: CASSLEASPLAKNIQYF. The CDR3 DNA is TGTGCCAGCAGCTTAGAAGCCTCCCCTTTAGCCAAAAACATTCAGTACTTC.

The rearrangement joins TRBV6-2 or TRBV6-3 to TRBJ2-1; tentative D call: TRBD2 (6 bases). Germline V gives CDR1 MNHEY, CDR2 SVGEGT. The CDR3 is made up of 14 amino acids. Trimming took off 4 bases at V and 7 bases at J, with 14 bases between the two ends. The CDR3 here is CASSSMNAGNEQFF. CDR3 nucleotide sequence: TGTGCCAGCAGTTCGATGAACGCGGGGAATGAGCAGTTCTTC.

The rearrangement uses TRBV28 and TRBJ2-5; D is possibly TRBD1 (8 bases). The CDR3 totals 16 residues. The V end lost 6 bases, the J end lost 4 bases, and 21 bases lay between the germline ends. Germline CDR1 is MDHEN and CDR2 is SYDVKM. The CDR3 sequence: CASSSRRTGRVETQYF. Here the CDR3 DNA reads TGTGCCAGCAGCTCACGACGGACAGGGAGGGTAGAGACCCAGTACTTC.

The chain recombines TRBV7-6 with TRBJ2-1, with D perhaps matching TRBD2 (6 bases). In germline, CDR1 is SGHVS, CDR2 FNYEAQ. The CDR3 covers 14 residues. V lost 5 bases and J 9 bases, leaving 17 bases between the germline ends. The CDR3 DNA reads as TGTGCCAGCAGCCCTCGGGACTCCTGGTTTGAGCAGTTCTTC. Translation: CASSPRDSWFEQFF. The variable domain in full, with the rest retrieved from reference TRBV7-6 and TRBJ2-1, is GAGVSQSPRYKVTKRGQDVALRCDPISGHVSLYWYRQALGQGPEFLTYFNYEAQQDKSGLPNDRFSAERPEGSISTLTIQRTEQRDSAMYRCASSPRDSWFEQFFGPGTRLTVL.

At least ten counts were recorded for this clonotype. This sequence joins TRBV4-1 and TRBJ2-1; no clear D gene. V was trimmed by 1 base and J by 8 bases, leaving 6 bases between them. Germline values: CDR1 MGHRA, CDR2 YSYEKL. The CDR3 has 12 residues. The CDR3 nucleotides are TGCGCCAGCAGCCAAGGGCAATATGAGCAGTTCTTC. This sequence encodes CASSQGQYEQFF.

This clonotype appeared a few times. The gene calls are TRBV9 and TRBJ2-1, with 7 nucleotides matching TRBD2. The V and J ends lost 4 bases and 8 bases, in that order; junction bases with no gene match: 9. The CDR3 runs 14 residues. In germline, CDR1 is SGDLS, CDR2 YYNGEE. The CDR3 protein is CASSSWGGKDEQFF. CDR3 bases: TGTGCCAGCAGCTCATGGGGGGGGAAGGATGAGCAGTTCTTC. The full variable domain, rest sourced from reference TRBV9 and TRBJ2-1, is DSGVTQTPKHLITATGQRVTLRCSPRSGDLSVYWYQQSLDQGLQFLIQYYNGEERAKGNILERFSAQQFPDLHSELNLSSLELGDSALYFCASSSWGGKDEQFFGPGTRLTVL.

In its sample, this clonotype was seen a few times. The chain has TRBV29-1 and TRBJ2-7; D may be TRBD2 (6 bases). The V end was cut by 5 bases, the J end by 5 bases, with 19 bases between. This CDR3 is 14 amino acids long. CDR1 is SQVTM and CDR2 is ANQGSEA in the germline V gene. The CDR3 sequence: CSVSYRREGNEQYF. CDR3 bases: TGCAGCGTTTCGTATCGGAGGGAAGGAAACGAGCAGTACTTC.

CDR3 nucleotides: TGTGCCACCAGCTTAGGGGGCAGTTCCTACGAGCAGTACTTC. This translates into CATSLGGSSYEQYF. The chain combines TRBV15 with TRBJ2-7; 7 bases align to TRBD1. CDR1 is LNHNV, CDR2 YYDKDF, per germline (reference sequence). V lost 5 bases, J lost 1 base, and 5 bases stayed unmatched. There are 14 residues in the CDR3.

The rearrangement links TRBV29-1 to TRBJ2-7; 9 nucleotides agree with TRBD1. CDR3 length equals 11 residues. Trimming cost V 7 bases and J 4 bases; bases outside gene matches: 2. Germline CDR1 SQVTM, CDR2 ANQGSEA. CDR3 sequence: CSADRGYEQYF. The CDR3 DNA reads as TGCAGCGCAGACAGGGGGTACGAGCAGTACTTC.

The table lists this clonotype with many counts. The chain carries TRBV10-2 and TRBJ1-1, with no clear D. The V gene's germline CDR1 is WSHSY and CDR2 SAAADI. This CDR3 is 11 amino acids long. V lost 11 bases to trimming and J lost 3 bases, with 10 bases between them. DNA for the CDR3: TGCGCCGCTCGGCTCGACACTGAAGCTTTCTTT. Translation: CAARLDTEAFF.